This T cell receptor (beta chain) was sequenced during a study of T cells in Graves' hyperthyroidism and ophthalmopathy. There are 17 residues in the CDR3. In germline, CDR1 is SGDLS, CDR2 YYNGEE. Trimming took 0 bases from V and 2 from J; bases not matched to a gene: 2. This clonotype has more than one count but fewer than ten. Each person with ophthalmopathy scored at least 3 on the Clinical Activity Score, reached NOSPECS grade 4 or higher, and had been ill under 3 months. What was amplified from RNA transcripts were TCR beta CDR3 regions. HTBI primers were used for first-round RT-PCR of the TCR CDR3. TCRdb called the multiplex PCR reads again in MiXCR, with one record for every CDR3 protein. The sample yields 620,000 or so distinct CDR3 sequences, about 14% seen once.

The chain is built from TRBV9 and TRBJ2-1, with 13 bases lining up with TRBD2. The source of this sequence is a woman between 45 and 60 years old with Graves' ophthalmopathy. Material for sequencing was blood. The CDR3 sequence is CASSVGGLAGAYNEQFF. The CDR3 DNA reads as TGTGCCAGCAGCGTAGGTGGACTAGCGGGAGCCTACAATGAGCAGTTCTTC.